This TCR beta chain was identified during a study of identical twins. The germline V gene encodes CDR1 MNHNS and CDR2 SASEGT. V shed 7 bases and J shed 2 bases, with 15 bases lying between them. This CDR3 spans 14 amino acids. TCRdb passed the 5' RACE reads through MiXCR, listing each CDR3 protein once. The sample lists some 500,000 distinct CDR3 sequences; 13% to 15% were seen once. Points from the study as a whole: Cross-sectional statistics, not tracking of the same donors, supported the conclusions. Within cord blood, abundant beta clonotypes carried fewer insertions, but memory repertoires showed no such trend.

This clonotype was observed once. As yet, its antigen is unknown. Healthy Caucasian donors formed the entire cohort. These same records also appear under a second study, on yellow fever vaccine responses in identical twins.

The sequence derives from a young woman in good health. This chain links TRBV6-1 with TRBJ2-7, with D hard to call. The sequencing sample was made of CD4+ T cells sorted from blood. The CDR3 loop is CASIGRSGPYEQYF. In DNA, the CDR3 is TGTGCCAGCATTGGGCGGAGTGGCCCCTACGAGCAGTACTTC.